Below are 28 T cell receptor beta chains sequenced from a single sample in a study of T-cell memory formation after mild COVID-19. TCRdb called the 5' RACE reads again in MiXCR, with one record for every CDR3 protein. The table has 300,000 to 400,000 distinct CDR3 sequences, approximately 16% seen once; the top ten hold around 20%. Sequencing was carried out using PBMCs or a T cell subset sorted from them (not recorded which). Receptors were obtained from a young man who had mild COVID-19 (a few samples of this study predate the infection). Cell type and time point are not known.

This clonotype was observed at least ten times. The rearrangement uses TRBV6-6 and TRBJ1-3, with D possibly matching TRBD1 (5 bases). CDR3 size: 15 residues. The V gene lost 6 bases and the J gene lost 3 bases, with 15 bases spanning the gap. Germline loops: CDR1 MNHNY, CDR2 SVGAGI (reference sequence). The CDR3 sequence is CASSDSDSFGNTIYF. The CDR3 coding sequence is TGTGCCAGCAGCGACTCTGACAGTTTTGGAAACACCATATATTTT.

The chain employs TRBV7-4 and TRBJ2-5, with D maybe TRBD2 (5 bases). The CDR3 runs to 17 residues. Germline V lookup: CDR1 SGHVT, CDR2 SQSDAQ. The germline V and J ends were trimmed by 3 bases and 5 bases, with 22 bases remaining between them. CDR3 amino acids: CASSFRAGLRRPETQYF. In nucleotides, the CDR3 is TGTGCCAGCAGCTTTAGGGCGGGCCTCCGTCGCCCGGAGACCCAGTACTTC.

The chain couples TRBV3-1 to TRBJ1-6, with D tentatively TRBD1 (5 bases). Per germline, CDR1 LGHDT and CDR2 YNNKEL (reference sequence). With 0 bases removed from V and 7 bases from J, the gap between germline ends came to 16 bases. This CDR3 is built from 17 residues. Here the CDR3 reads CASSQDLQVSENSPLHF. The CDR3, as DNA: TGTGCCAGCAGCCAAGATCTACAGGTATCCGAAAATTCACCCCTCCACTTT.

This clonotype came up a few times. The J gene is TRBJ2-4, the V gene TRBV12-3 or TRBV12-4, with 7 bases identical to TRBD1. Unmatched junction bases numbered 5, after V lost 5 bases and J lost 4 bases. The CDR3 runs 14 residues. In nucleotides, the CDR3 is TGTGCCAGCAGTCTGGAGACAGGGAAAAACATTCAGTACTTC. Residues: CASSLETGKNIQYF.

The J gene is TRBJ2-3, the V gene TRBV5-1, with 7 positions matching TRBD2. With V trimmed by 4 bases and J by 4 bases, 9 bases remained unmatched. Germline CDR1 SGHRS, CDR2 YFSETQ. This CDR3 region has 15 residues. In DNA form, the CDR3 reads TGCGCCAGCAGCGGGGGAGGGGAATGGGCAGATACGCAGTATTTT. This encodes CASSGGGEWADTQYF. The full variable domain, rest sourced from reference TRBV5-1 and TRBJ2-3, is KAGVTQTPRYLIKTRGQQVTLSCSPISGHRSVSWYQQTPGQGLQFLFEYFSETQRNKGNFPGRFSGRQFSNSRSEMNVSTLELGDSALYLCASSGGGEWADTQYFGPGTRLTVL.

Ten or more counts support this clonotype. The CDR3 loop is CAISESTAISYNEQFF. As DNA, the CDR3 is TGTGCCATCAGTGAGTCGACGGCTATTTCCTACAATGAGCAGTTCTTC. The chain carries TRBV10-3 and TRBJ2-1, with D uncertain. The CDR3 sequence is 16 residues long. Germline V CDR1 and CDR2: ENHRY, SYGVKD. V was pared by 0 bases and J by 1 base, with 10 bases between.

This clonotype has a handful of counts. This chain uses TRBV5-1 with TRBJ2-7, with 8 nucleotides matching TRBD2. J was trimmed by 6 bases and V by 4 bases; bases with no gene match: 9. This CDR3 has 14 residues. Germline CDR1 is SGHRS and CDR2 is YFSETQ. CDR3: CASSPGGGSGEQYV. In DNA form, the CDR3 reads TGCGCCAGCAGCCCCGGGGGGGGGAGCGGCGAGCAGTACGTC.

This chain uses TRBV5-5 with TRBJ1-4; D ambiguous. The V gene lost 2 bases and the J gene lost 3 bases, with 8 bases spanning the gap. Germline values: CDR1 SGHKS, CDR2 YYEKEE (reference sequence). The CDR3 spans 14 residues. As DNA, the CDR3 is TGTGCCAGCAGCTTAAGACGGCCTAATGAAAAACTGTTTTTT. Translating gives CASSLRRPNEKLFF.

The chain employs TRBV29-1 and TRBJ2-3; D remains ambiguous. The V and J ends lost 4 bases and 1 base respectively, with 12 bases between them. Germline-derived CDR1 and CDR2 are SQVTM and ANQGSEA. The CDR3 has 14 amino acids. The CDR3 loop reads CSVGGLAGTDTQYF. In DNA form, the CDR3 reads TGCAGCGTTGGAGGTCTCGCGGGCACAGATACGCAGTATTTT.

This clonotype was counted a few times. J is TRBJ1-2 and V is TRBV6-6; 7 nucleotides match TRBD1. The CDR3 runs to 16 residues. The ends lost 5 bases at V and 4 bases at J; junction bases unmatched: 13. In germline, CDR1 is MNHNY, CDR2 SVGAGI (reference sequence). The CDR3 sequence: CASSRLDRALRYGYTF. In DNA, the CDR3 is TGTGCCAGCAGTCGACTCGACAGGGCCCTTCGCTATGGCTACACCTTC.

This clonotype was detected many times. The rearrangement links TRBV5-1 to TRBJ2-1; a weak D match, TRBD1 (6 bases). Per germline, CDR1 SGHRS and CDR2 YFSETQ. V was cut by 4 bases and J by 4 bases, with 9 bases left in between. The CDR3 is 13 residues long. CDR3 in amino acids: CASSADSYNEQFF. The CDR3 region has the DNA TGCGCCAGCAGCGCGGACAGTTACAATGAGCAGTTCTTC.

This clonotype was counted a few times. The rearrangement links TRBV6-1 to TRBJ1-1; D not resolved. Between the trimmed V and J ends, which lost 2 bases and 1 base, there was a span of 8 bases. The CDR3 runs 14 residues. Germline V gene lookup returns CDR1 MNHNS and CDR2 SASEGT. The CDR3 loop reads CASSERYENTEAFF. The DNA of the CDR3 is TGTGCCAGCAGTGAACGATATGAGAACACTGAAGCTTTCTTT.

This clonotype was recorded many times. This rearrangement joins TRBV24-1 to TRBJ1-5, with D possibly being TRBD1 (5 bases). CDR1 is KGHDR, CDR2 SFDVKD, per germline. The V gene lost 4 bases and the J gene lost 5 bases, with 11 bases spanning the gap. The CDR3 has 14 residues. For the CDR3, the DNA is TGTGCCACCAGTGACGCGGGGACGTATCAGCCCCAGCATTTT. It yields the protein CATSDAGTYQPQHF.

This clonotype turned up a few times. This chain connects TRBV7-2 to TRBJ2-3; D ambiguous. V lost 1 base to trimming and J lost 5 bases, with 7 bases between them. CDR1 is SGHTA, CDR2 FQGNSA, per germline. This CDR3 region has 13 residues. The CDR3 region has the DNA TGTGCCAGCAGCTTAGGCTGGGGAGATACGCAGTATTTT. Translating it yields CASSLGWGDTQYF.

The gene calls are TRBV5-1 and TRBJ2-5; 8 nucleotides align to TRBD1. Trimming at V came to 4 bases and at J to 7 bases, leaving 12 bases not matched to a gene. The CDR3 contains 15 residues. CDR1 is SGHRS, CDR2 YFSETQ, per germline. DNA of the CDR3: TGCGCCAGCAGCGGAACCGGGACAGGTTCAGGGACCCAGTACTTC. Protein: CASSGTGTGSGTQYF.

The CDR3 here is CASASRPGGRLDSPLHF. The CDR3 nucleotides are TGTGCCAGTGCCAGCAGACCCGGGGGCCGACTCGATTCACCCCTCCACTTT. J is TRBJ1-6 and V is TRBV2, with D perhaps matching TRBD1 (6 bases). There are 17 residues in the CDR3. V lost 9 bases to trimming and J lost 8 bases, with 26 bases between them. CDR1 is SNHLY and CDR2 is FYNNEI in the germline V gene.

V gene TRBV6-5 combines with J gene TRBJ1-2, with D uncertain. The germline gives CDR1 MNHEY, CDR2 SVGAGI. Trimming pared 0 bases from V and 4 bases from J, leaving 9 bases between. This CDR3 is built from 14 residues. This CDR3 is CASSYSVLSYGYTF. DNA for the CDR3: TGTGCCAGCAGTTACTCCGTCCTGAGCTATGGCTACACCTTC.

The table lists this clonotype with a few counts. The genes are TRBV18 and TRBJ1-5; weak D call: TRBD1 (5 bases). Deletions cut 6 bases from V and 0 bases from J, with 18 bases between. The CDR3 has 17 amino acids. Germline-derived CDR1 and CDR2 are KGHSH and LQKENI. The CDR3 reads CASSPRRGLYSNQPQHF. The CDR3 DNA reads TGTGCCAGCTCGCCCCGCCGGGGACTGTATAGCAATCAGCCCCAGCATTTT.

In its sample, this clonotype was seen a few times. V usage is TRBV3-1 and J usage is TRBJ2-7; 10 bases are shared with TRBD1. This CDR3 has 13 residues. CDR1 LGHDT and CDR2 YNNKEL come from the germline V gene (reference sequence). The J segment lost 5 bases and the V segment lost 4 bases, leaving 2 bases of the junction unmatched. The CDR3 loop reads CASSRGQGHEQYV. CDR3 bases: TGTGCCAGCAGCCGGGGACAGGGGCACGAGCAGTACGTC.

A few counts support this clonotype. Here the CDR3 reads CASSSGGHQETQYF. As DNA, the CDR3 is TGTGCCAGCAGTTCGGGGGGCCACCAAGAGACCCAGTACTTC. V is TRBV28 and J is TRBJ2-5, with D possibly being TRBD2 (7 bases). From germline, CDR1 is MDHEN and CDR2 SYDVKM. The CDR3 is made up of 14 amino acids. The germline V and J ends were trimmed by 4 bases and 0 bases, with 9 bases remaining between them.

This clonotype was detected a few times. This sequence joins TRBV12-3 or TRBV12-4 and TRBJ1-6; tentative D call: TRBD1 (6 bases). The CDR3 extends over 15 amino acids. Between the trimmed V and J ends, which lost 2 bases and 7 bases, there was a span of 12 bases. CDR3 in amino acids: CASSLQAGANSPLHF. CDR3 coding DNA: TGTGCCAGCAGTTTACAGGCAGGGGCGAATTCACCCCTCCACTTT.

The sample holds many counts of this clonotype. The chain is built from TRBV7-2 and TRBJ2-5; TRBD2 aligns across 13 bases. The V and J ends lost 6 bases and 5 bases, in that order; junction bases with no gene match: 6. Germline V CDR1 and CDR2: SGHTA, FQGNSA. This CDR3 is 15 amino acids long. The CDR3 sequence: CASSLLAGGRETQYF. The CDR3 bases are TGTGCCAGCAGTTTACTAGCGGGGGGGCGGGAGACCCAGTACTTC.

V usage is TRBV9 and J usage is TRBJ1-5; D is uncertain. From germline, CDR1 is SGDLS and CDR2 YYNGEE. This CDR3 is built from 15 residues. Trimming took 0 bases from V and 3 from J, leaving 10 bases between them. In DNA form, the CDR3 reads TGTGCCAGCAGCGTAGACCCGGGGTACAATCAGCCCCAGCATTTT. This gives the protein CASSVDPGYNQPQHF.

CDR3 sequence reads: CAWSVGLYGYTF. CDR3 DNA sequence: TGTGCCTGGAGTGTTGGACTCTATGGCTACACCTTC. The rearrangement uses TRBV30 and TRBJ1-2, with D unresolved. Trimming cost V 0 bases and J 4 bases, with 6 bases left between them. Per germline, CDR1 GTSNPN and CDR2 SVGIG (reference sequence). This CDR3 comprises 12 residues.

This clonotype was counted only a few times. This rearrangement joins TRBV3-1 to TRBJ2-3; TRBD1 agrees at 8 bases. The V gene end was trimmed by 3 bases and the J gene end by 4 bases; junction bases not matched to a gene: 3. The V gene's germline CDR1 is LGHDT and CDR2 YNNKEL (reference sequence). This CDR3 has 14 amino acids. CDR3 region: CASSHDRGSDTQYF. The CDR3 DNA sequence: TGTGCCAGCAGCCACGACAGGGGTTCAGATACGCAGTATTTT.

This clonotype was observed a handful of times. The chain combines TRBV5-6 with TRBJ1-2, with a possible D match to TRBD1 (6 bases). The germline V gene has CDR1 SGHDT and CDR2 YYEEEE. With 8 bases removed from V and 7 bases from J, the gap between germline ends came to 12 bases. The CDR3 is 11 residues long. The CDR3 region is CASGGRLGYTF. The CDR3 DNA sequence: TGTGCCAGTGGGGGGCGCCTTGGCTACACCTTC.

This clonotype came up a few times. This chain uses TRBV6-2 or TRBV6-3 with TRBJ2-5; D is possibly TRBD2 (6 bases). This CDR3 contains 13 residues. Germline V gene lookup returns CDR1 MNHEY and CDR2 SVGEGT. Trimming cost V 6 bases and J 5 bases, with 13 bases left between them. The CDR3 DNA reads TGTGCCAGCAGACCGACTAGGCACGAGACCCAGTACTTC. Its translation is CASRPTRHETQYF.

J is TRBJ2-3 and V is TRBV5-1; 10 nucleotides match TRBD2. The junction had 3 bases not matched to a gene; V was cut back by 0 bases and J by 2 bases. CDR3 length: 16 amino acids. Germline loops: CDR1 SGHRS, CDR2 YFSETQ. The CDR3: CASSLEAGGFTDTQYF. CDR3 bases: TGCGCCAGCAGCTTGGAAGCGGGGGGGTTCACAGATACGCAGTATTTT.